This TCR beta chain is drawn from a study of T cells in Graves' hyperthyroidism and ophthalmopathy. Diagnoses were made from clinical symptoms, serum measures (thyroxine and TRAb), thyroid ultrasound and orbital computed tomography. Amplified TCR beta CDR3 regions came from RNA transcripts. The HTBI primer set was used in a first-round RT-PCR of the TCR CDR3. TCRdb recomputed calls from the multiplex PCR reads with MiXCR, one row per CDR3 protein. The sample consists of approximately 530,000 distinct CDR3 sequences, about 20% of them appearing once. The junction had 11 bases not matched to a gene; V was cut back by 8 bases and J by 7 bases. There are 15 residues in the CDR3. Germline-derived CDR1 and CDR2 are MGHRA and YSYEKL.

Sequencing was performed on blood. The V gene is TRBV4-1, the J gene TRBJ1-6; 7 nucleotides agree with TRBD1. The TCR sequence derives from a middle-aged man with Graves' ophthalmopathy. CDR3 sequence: CASGRDGQANSPLHF. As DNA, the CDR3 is TGCGCCAGCGGCCGGGACGGACAGGCCAATTCACCCCTCCACTTT.